This T cell receptor beta chain appears in the sequencing data of a study of T cells in Graves' hyperthyroidism and ophthalmopathy. Amplified TCR beta CDR3 regions came from RNA transcripts. The study used the HTBI primer set for a first-round RT-PCR of the TCR CDR3. TCRdb redid the calling of the multiplex PCR reads with MiXCR, one entry per CDR3 protein. The repertoire consists of fewer than 300,000 distinct CDR3 sequences, with 12% to 15% occurring once and the leading ten covering roughly 31%. Recently diagnosed hyperthyroidism of less than 2 months' duration affected patients aged 18 to 65. Each diagnosis was grounded in clinical symptoms, serum thyroxine and TRAb, thyroid ultrasound, and orbital computed tomography. Fresh peripheral blood, approximately 10 ml, was the source of the PBMCs. This clonotype was observed at least ten times. The CDR3 has 12 residues. V lost 2 bases and J 8 bases, leaving 8 bases between the germline ends. Germline lookup yields CDR1 SGHRS and CDR2 YFSETQ.

The rearrangement joins TRBV5-1 to TRBJ2-1; D perhaps matches TRBD2 (5 bases). Sequencing input: blood. The TCR comes from a woman aged 50 to 65 with Graves' hyperthyroidism that later progressed to Graves' ophthalmopathy. In nucleotides, the CDR3 is TGCGCCAGCAGCTTAGGAGGCGATGAGCAGTTCTTC. As protein: CASSLGGDEQFF.